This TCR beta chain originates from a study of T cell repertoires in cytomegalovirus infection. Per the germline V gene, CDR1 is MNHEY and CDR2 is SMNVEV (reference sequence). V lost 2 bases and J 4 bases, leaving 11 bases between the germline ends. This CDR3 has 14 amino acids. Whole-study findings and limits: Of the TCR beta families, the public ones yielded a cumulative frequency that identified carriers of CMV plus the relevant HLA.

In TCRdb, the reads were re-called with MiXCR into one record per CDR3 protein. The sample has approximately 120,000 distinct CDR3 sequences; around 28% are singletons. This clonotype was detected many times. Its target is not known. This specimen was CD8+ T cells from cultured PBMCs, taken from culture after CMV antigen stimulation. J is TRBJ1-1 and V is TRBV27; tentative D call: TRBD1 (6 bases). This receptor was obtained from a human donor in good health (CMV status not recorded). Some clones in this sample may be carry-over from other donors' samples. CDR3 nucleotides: TGTGCCAGCAGTTTACTACAGGGATCCACTGAAGCTTTCTTT. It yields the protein CASSLLQGSTEAFF.